The clone carrying this TCR beta chain was detected only a few times. Its antigen is not known. The data were taken from a study of graft-versus-host responses after intestinal transplantation. Study findings and constraints: Marrow from the recipient contained GvH clones, some of which had appeared first in ileum or blood.

Repertoires were generated with immunoSEQ multiplex PCR, while TCRdb's copy carries only in-frame clones and drops some. The table has 96,000 or so clones, roughly nine tenths seen once; the top ten hold roughly 0.17%. The trim removed 2 bases at V and 7 bases at J, leaving 4 bases unmatched. Germline values: CDR1 ENHRY, CDR2 SYGVKD. This CDR3 has 14 amino acids. The source of this sequence is a human donor who received an intestinal transplant. The specimen was unstimulated CD4+ T cells sorted from spleen or lymph node cells, collected before intestinal transplant. The V call is TRBV10-3, the J call TRBJ1-4; 7 bases agree with TRBD1. The CDR3 loop is CAISEGRGFEKLFF. The CDR3 bases are TGTGCCATCAGTGAGGGCAGGGGGTTTGAAAAACTGTTTTTT.